This entry is about one TCR beta chain. What it binds is unknown. Positively selected for CCR7, the CD45RO-negative cells used as naive CD8 cells excluded terminally differentiated effector memory CD45RA+ cells. The CDR3 extends over 12 amino acids. The V gene lost 6 bases and the J gene lost 1 base, with 7 bases spanning the gap. CDR1 and CDR2 (germline): MDHEN, SYDVKM. Profiled with immunoSEQ multiplex PCR; TCRdb holds only in-frame clones, not every one. The repertoire holds about 750,000 clones, with around 93% as singletons. The data stem from a study of shared clonotypes between healthy human individuals. Study at large: The study used three CD4 naive, three CD4 memory, two CD8 naive and one CD8 memory plate per donor.

Findings and limits, study-wide: Sampling involved blood alone; tissue repertoires likely differ. The diversity represented, both genetic and in exposure history, was limited by few donors. Richness estimates generally favored naive over memory subsets.

The TCR sequence derives from a man aged 25 to 45 in good health. The sample taken for sequencing was naive CD8+ T cells sorted from blood. The rearrangement uses TRBV28 and TRBJ2-7; D gene ambiguous. CDR3 in DNA: TGTGCCAGCAGGGCCAGTTCCTACGAGCAGTACTTC. This gives the protein CASRASSYEQYF.